This T cell receptor beta chain was documented in a study of T-cell memory formation after mild COVID-19. CDR3 length equals 14 residues. The junction had 6 bases not matched to a gene; V was cut back by 6 bases and J by 4 bases. Germline loops: CDR1 MNHNY, CDR2 SVGAGI (reference sequence). This clonotype was seen more than once but under ten times. TCRdb fed the 5' RACE reads into MiXCR, producing one record per CDR3 protein. The table shows fewer than 150,000 distinct CDR3 sequences, with 11% to 15% occurring only once. This sequence was found in an adult woman who had mild COVID-19 (a few samples of this study predate the infection). Cell type and time point are not known. The sample was PBMCs or a T cell subset sorted from them (not recorded which). This chain uses TRBV6-6 with TRBJ2-1; TRBD2 matches 7 bases. The CDR3 sequence is CASSLAATYNEQFF. In DNA, the CDR3 is TGTGCCAGCAGCCTAGCGGCGACATACAATGAGCAGTTCTTC.